This T cell receptor (beta chain) appears in the sequencing data of a study of T cells after yellow fever vaccination. Germline assignment: CDR1 SGHAT and CDR2 FQNNGV. The CDR3 loop spans 15 amino acids. Between the trimmed V and J ends, which lost 0 bases and 4 bases, there was a span of 10 bases. One entry per CDR3 protein results from TCRdb running MiXCR on the 5' RACE reads. The table lists some 250,000 distinct CDR3 sequences, about 7% of them singletons, with roughly 0.9% in the top ten. The genes are TRBV11-2 and TRBJ2-1; no reliable D call. The source is a man aged 25-45 years who received the YFV17D yellow fever vaccine. The sample was CD4+ T cells sorted from PBMCs, taken 15 days after the yellow fever booster vaccination. This CDR3 reads CASSLESQLYNEQFF. The CDR3 coding sequence is TGTGCCAGCAGCTTAGAATCACAGTTGTACAATGAGCAGTTCTTC.